The clone carrying this TCR beta chain was seen only a few times. Thyroid ultrasound and orbital computed tomography, with clinical symptoms and serum thyroxine and TRAb, informed diagnoses. This entry is derived from a study of T cells in Graves' hyperthyroidism and ophthalmopathy. The wider study: It was at initial diagnosis, before any treatment, that peripheral blood was collected.

V shed 3 bases and J shed 3 bases, with 14 bases lying between them. The CDR3 is made up of 15 amino acids. CDR1 and CDR2 from the germline V gene are KGHSH and LQKENI. Amplification of TCR beta CDR3 regions was performed using RNA transcripts as template. An initial round of RT-PCR targeting the TCR CDR3 relied on the HTBI primer set. TCRdb itself ran the multiplex PCR reads through MiXCR, one entry per CDR3 protein. The sample consists of approximately 600,000 distinct CDR3 sequences, approximately 15% of them appearing once. V and J are TRBV18 and TRBJ2-5, with D tentatively TRBD1 or TRBD2 (7 bases each). Sequencing was carried out using blood. The sequence derives from a woman aged 18-29 years with Graves' ophthalmopathy. The CDR3: CASSPTAGGEETQYF. The CDR3 DNA reads TGTGCCAGCTCACCCACCGCAGGGGGGGAAGAGACCCAGTACTTC.